This note documents a single TCR beta chain sequence. Its antigen is not identified. This sample is drawn from a study of tissue T cells after allogeneic stem cell transplantation. Study outcomes and limitations: Motif-based clustering found tissue-specific repertoire signatures shared across patients, though few clones were shared. Anatomically similar tissues had similar TCR repertoires within each patient.

Libraries were prepared by immunoSEQ multiplex PCR; TCRdb keeps only in-frame clonotypes and omits some of them. Of about 28,000 clones in the sample, 65% to 90% were seen once. Looked up from germline, CDR1 is SGHVS and CDR2 is FNYEAQ. The CDR3 has 16 residues. V gave up 1 base and J gave up 8 bases; unmatched junction bases: 9. This clonotype was sampled from a woman between 18 and 55 years old who later had graft-versus-host disease after an allogeneic stem cell transplant. The chain uses TRBV7-6 and TRBJ2-1; 9 bases map to TRBD1. Here the sequenced sample was blood, taken before transplantation. For the CDR3, the DNA is TGTGCCAGCAGCTTAGAATCGGGGACAGGGTGGGATGAGCAGTTCTTC. This sequence encodes CASSLESGTGWDEQFF.